Only one count was recorded for the clone carrying this T cell receptor beta chain. Its antigen is not known. The data are from a study of shared clonotypes between healthy human individuals. Regarding the study as a whole: Among four donors, approximately 5.4% of naive CD4 clonotypes were found in common. Researchers sampled only blood; tissue repertoires likely differ.

The split of CD4+ cells yielded CD45RA+ naive and CD45RA-negative memory subsets. The V gene's germline CDR1 is MDHEN and CDR2 SYDVKM. The CDR3 has 15 residues. V was clipped by 5 bases and J by 3 bases; unmatched bases: 10. Sorted subsets were amplified in replicate PCRs using 200 to 250 ng DNA, about 30,000 T cell genomes. Measured with immunoSEQ multiplex PCR; TCRdb has only the in-frame clones, and not every one. The sample has more than 500,000 clones, 95% to 96% seen once. The V and J genes are TRBV28 and TRBJ2-7, with 7 bases aligning to TRBD2. Sequenced material: naive CD4+ T cells sorted from blood. The subset: CD45RA+ positively selected. The sequence was obtained from a woman between 25 and 40 years old in good health. The chain's CDR3 is CASSPPLGGLYEQYF. In nucleotides, the CDR3 is TGTGCCAGCAGTCCGCCCCTGGGAGGGCTCTACGAGCAGTACTTC.